This is a list of T cell receptor beta chains from one sample in a study of cytomegalovirus exposure and HLA in healthy donors. Only in-frame clones appear in the TCRdb table, and some are missing; sequencing was by immunoSEQ multiplex PCR. The sample consists of over 100,000 clones, roughly 8.3% of them appearing once. Source material: PBMCs. These receptors were taken from a man between 35 and 55 years old in good health and CMV-seronegative. CDR3s include the opening cysteine and the closing phenylalanine or tryptophan. D genes are given only for firm matches. The size of a clone is reported for some rows only, either as once, few or many, or as a class for expanded clones.

>NA|TRBJ1-1|few|TRBV14
TGTGCCAGCAGCCAAGCATTTCAGGGGACTGAAGCTTTCTTT
CASSQAFQGTEAFF
>TRBD2|TRBJ2-3|few|TRBV7-3
TGTGCCAGCAGCCGACCGGGACTAGCGGGGGGGCGAGGGACAGATACGCAGTATTTT
CASSRPGLAGGRGTDTQYF
>NA|TRBJ2-3|few|TRBV25-1
TGTGCCAGCAGTGAAGACCTCAGGAGCACAGATACGCAGTATTTT
CASSEDLRSTDTQYF
>TRBD2|TRBJ2-3|NA|TRBV7-2
TGTGCCAGCAGCTTAAGGGTAGCGGGGGGGAGCACAGATACGCAGTATTTT
CASSLRVAGGSTDTQYF
>NA|TRBJ2-5|NA|TRBV6-5
TGTGCCAGCAGTTACGGGCGGGTAGGCGGCGAGACCCAGTACTTC
CASSYGRVGGETQYF
>NA|TRBJ2-7|NA|TRBV11-2
TGTGCCAGCAGCTTAGGGACAGAGCAGTACTTC
CASSLGTEQYF
>TRBD1|TRBJ1-1|NA|TRBV6-5
TGTGCCTCCACCAGGGGGGCTAACACTGAAGCTTTCTTT
CASTRGANTEAFF
>NA|TRBJ2-3|NA|TRBV14
TGTGCCAGCAGCCAAGATGGGCAGGGTACAGATACGCAGTATTTT
CASSQDGQGTDTQYF
>NA|TRBJ2-4|few|TRBV6-1
TGTGCCAGCAACCCAGGACAGCAAAACATTCAGTACTTC
CASNPGQQNIQYF
>TRBD2|TRBJ2-5|few|TRBV28
TGTGCCAGCACTATTGGGGCGTTAGCGGGGGGGACGGAGACCCAGTACTTC
CASTIGALAGGTETQYF
>NA|TRBJ1-1|few|TRBV6-6
TGTGCCAGCAGTTTAAGTCTGGAGATGAACACTGAAGCTTTCTTT
CASSLSLEMNTEAFF
>NA|TRBJ2-7|NA|TRBV19
TGTGCCAGTAGTATCTCCAGGGGTAGCGAGCAGTACTTC
CASSISRGSEQYF
>NA|TRBJ2-4|NA|TRBV2
TGTGCCAGCAGTGGGGTAGCTGGTGGAAACATTCAGTACTTC
CASSGVAGGNIQYF
>TRBD1|TRBJ2-6|few|TRBV5-1
TGCGCCAGCAGCTGGACCCCAGGGGGATCTGGGGCCAACGTCCTGACTTTC
CASSWTPGGSGANVLTF
>NA|TRBJ2-3|few|TRBV19
TGTGCCAGTAGTATATTTTACACAGATACGCAGTATTTT
CASSIFYTDTQYF
>TRBD1|TRBJ2-2|few|TRBV5-1
TGCGCCAGCAGCTTGGAACAGGGGGGAACCGGGGAGCTGTTTTTT
CASSLEQGGTGELFF
>TRBD2|TRBJ2-3|few|TRBV11-2
TGTGCCAGCAGCTGGGAGCGGGGGGGCCCATATAGCACAGATACGCAGTATTTT
CASSWERGGPYSTDTQYF
>NA|TRBJ1-5|NA|TRBV2
TGTGCCAGCAGTGGCCCCAGGGATAATCAGCCCCAGCATTTT
CASSGPRDNQPQHF
>NA|TRBJ2-7|NA|TRBV4-3
TGCGCCAGCAGCCAAGGCACAGCCTCCTACGAGCAGTACTTC
CASSQGTASYEQYF
>TRBD1|TRBJ1-4|few|TRBV27
TGTGCCAGCAGTTCCTGGACAGGGGCTAATGAAAAACTGTTTTTT
CASSSWTGANEKLFF
>TRBD2|TRBJ2-7|NA|TRBV7-9
TGTGCCAGCAGCTCCAACCCTCTAGCGGGGGACCACTACGAGCAGTACTTC
CASSSNPLAGDHYEQYF
>TRBD1|TRBJ1-2|NA|TRBV10-3
TGTGCCATCAGTGAGCAAGCCGGGACAGGGGGCGGCTACACCTTC
CAISEQAGTGGGYTF
>TRBD1|TRBJ1-2|NA|TRBV18
TGTGCCAGCTCACCCGGGACAGCGGTACACACCTTC
CASSPGTAVHTF
>TRBD1|TRBJ1-5|few|TRBV2
TGTGCCAGCAGTATTGGACAGGGTTATCAGCCCCAGCATTTT
CASSIGQGYQPQHF
>TRBD1|TRBJ1-2|NA|TRBV6-5
TGTGCCAGCAGCCCGGACAGGAGTTTGGGCTACACCTTC
CASSPDRSLGYTF
>NA|TRBJ2-5|NA|TRBV6-5
TGTGCCAGCCAACGGACACGCCAAGAGACCCAGTACTTC
CASQRTRQETQYF
>NA|TRBJ2-4|NA|TRBV10-2
TGCGCCAGCAGTGAAAACGCCGGGACTAAAAACATTCAGTACTTC
CASSENAGTKNIQYF
>TRBD1|TRBJ1-2|few|TRBV28
TGTGCCAGCAGTTTAGCAGGGGGCGGCTACACCTTC
CASSLAGGGYTF
>TRBD1|TRBJ1-5|NA|TRBV2
TGTGCCAGCAGTCTCCGACAGGGCGGTCAGCCCCAGCATTTT
CASSLRQGGQPQHF
>NA|TRBJ1-5|few|TRBV6-1
TGTGCCAGCAGTGAACCAGGGCGCGGCCTAAGCAATCAGCCCCAGCATTTT
CASSEPGRGLSNQPQHF
>TRBD2|TRBJ2-1|few|TRBV30
TGTGCCTGGAGTGTGCCCGGTAGCGGGGGGTTCTACAATGAGCAGTTCTTC
CAWSVPGSGGFYNEQFF
>NA|TRBJ1-1|few|TRBV2
TGTGCCAGCAGTTCATTACAGGGTGAAGCTTTCTTT
CASSSLQGEAFF
>NA|TRBJ2-7|NA|TRBV4-3
TGCGCCAGCAGCCAACAATCTAACCCCGGCGAGCAGTACTTC
CASSQQSNPGEQYF
>NA|TRBJ1-4|few|TRBV25-1
TGTGCCAGCATGGGGAGGGCTAATGAAAAACTGTTTTTT
CASMGRANEKLFF
>TRBD2|TRBJ2-5|few|TRBV27
TGTGCCAGCGGGAGGGGTAGGCCCTACGTCGGAGAGACCCAGTACTTC
CASGRGRPYVGETQYF
>NA|TRBJ1-5|NA|TRBV19
TGTGCCAGTAGTATAGATCGGGTACAAGGTCAGCCCCAGCATTTT
CASSIDRVQGQPQHF
>TRBD2|TRBJ2-1|few|TRBV18
TGTGCCAGCTCACCTCAAGCGGGGGGTGGCTACAATGAGCAGTTCTTC
CASSPQAGGGYNEQFF
>NA|TRBJ2-2|NA|TRBV10-3
TGTGCCATCGGAGGCTTCAACACCGGGGAGCTGTTTTTT
CAIGGFNTGELFF
>NA|TRBJ2-7|few|TRBV10-3
TGTGCCATCAGTCTGGGGGGAACCTACGAGCAGTACTTC
CAISLGGTYEQYF
>NA|TRBJ2-1|NA|TRBV19
TGTGCCAGTAGTATATACTACTCCTACAATGAGCAGTTCTTC
CASSIYYSYNEQFF
>NA|TRBJ2-7|few|TRBV28
TGTGCCAGCAGTTTAGGAGGGGCTAGGGGCTACGAGCAGTACTTC
CASSLGGARGYEQYF
>NA|TRBJ1-2|NA|TRBV7-9
TGTGCCAGCAGCTCCAGGCCTCTCGGGAATGGCTACACCTTC
CASSSRPLGNGYTF
>NA|TRBJ2-3|few|TRBV4-1
TGCGCCAGCAGCCAAGGTGGGGGCCGCACAGATACGCAGTATTTT
CASSQGGGRTDTQYF
>NA|TRBJ1-1|NA|TRBV4-1
TGCGCCAGCAGCCAAGATGGACGAGGCAGGGCGGCTGAAGCTTTCTTT
CASSQDGRGRAAEAFF
>TRBD1|TRBJ1-5|few|TRBV28
TGTGCCAGCAGCCTACCTGACAGGGTAGGTCGGCCCCAGCATTTT
CASSLPDRVGRPQHF
>TRBD1|TRBJ1-1|few|TRBV5-1
TGCGCCAGCAGCTTGGCCGGACAGGTAAGGGACACTGAAGCTTTCTTT
CASSLAGQVRDTEAFF
>NA|TRBJ1-1|NA|TRBV7-9
TGTGCCAGCAGCTCCCTGGACAGTATGAACACTGAAGCTTTCTTT
CASSSLDSMNTEAFF
>TRBD1|TRBJ1-5|NA|TRBV6-1
TGTGCCAGCAGTGTAGGGTGGCAGGGGGCTGAGCCCCAGCATTTT
CASSVGWQGAEPQHF
>NA|TRBJ1-1|few|TRBV27
TGTGCCAGCAGTCCCCTTACGACTTATATGAACACTGAAGCTTTCTTT
CASSPLTTYMNTEAFF
>TRBD1|TRBJ2-1|few|TRBV9
TGTGCCAGCAGCTCCCGGACAGGGAATGAGCAGTTCTTC
CASSSRTGNEQFF
>NA|TRBJ2-3|NA|TRBV27
TGTGCCAGCAGTCTCGGACTAAACACAGATACGCAGTATTTT
CASSLGLNTDTQYF
>TRBD1|TRBJ1-5|NA|TRBV6-5
TGTGCCAGCAGTTCCGCAGGGGGGAATCAGCCCCAGCATTTT
CASSSAGGNQPQHF
>NA|TRBJ2-3|NA|TRBV5-6
TGTGCCAGCAGCCTTACGGGTATGCAGTATTTT
CASSLTGMQYF